This record covers a single T cell receptor beta chain. This sample stems from a study of control samples from healthy donors and cancer patients. V shed 6 bases, J shed 5 bases, and the junction held 5 bases outside the gene matches. This CDR3 contains 13 residues. Germline V gene sequence: CDR1 SGHTA, CDR2 FQGNSA. Clones were read by immunoSEQ multiplex PCR, and TCRdb kept only the in-frame ones, dropping some. The sample contains fewer than 85,000 clones, 75% to 95% of which appear only once. This chain uses TRBV7-2 with TRBJ2-3; TRBD2 aligns across 7 bases. The sequencing input was blood. The receptor was isolated from a man aged 30 to 39 in good health. The CDR3 spells CASSYQRGDTQYF. CDR3 nucleotide sequence: TGTGCCAGCAGTTACCAGCGGGGAGATACGCAGTATTTT.